The next 26 T cell receptor beta chains were all read from a single sample in a study of cytomegalovirus exposure and HLA in healthy donors. PCR was performed using 60 Vbeta and 13 Jbeta primers. TCRdb keeps only in-frame clones here, not all; method: immunoSEQ multiplex PCR. The sample yields about 150,000 clones, around 80% seen once. The specimen was PBMCs. The origin of the receptors is a woman aged 40 to 49 in good health and CMV-seropositive.

The V gene is TRBV9, the J gene TRBJ1-1; D is perhaps TRBD1 (5 bases). The CDR3 is 16 amino acids. Germline V CDR1 and CDR2: SGDLS, YYNGEE. V shed 0 bases and J shed 0 bases, with 12 bases lying between them. This chain's CDR3 is CASSVGWGRLNTEAFF. In DNA form, the CDR3 reads TGTGCCAGCAGCGTAGGATGGGGCCGTTTGAACACTGAAGCTTTCTTT.

This chain links TRBV28 with TRBJ2-2; TRBD2 aligns across 8 bases. The CDR3 runs to 18 residues. Germline CDR1 is MDHEN and CDR2 is SYDVKM. Trimming cost V 6 bases and J 4 bases; bases outside gene matches: 16. CDR3 in amino acids: CASRTLGVVAGGTGELFF. The CDR3 DNA reads as TGTGCCAGCAGGACTTTAGGGGTCGTGGCGGGAGGCACCGGGGAGCTGTTTTTT.

J is TRBJ1-2 and V is TRBV28; D possibly corresponds to TRBD1 (5 bases). The CDR3 runs 11 residues. Trimming left V 6 bases short and J 6 bases short, with 8 bases between. In germline, CDR1 is MDHEN, CDR2 SYDVKM. CDR3 in DNA: TGTGCCAGCAGCAGGGAAGATGGCTACACCTTC. It specifies CASSREDGYTF.

The rearrangement joins TRBV4-1 to TRBJ2-7, with TRBD2 matching 12 bases. The length of the CDR3 is 16 residues. CDR1 and CDR2 from the germline V gene are MGHRA and YSYEKL. Unmatched junction bases numbered 3, after V lost 0 bases and J lost 3 bases. The DNA of the CDR3 is TGCGCCAGCAGCCAAGATTCTAGCGGGAGGGTCTACGAGCAGTACTTC. Protein product: CASSQDSSGRVYEQYF.

The chain is built from TRBV6-5 and TRBJ1-5; 10 bases align to TRBD1. Germline trimming cut 4 bases from V and 3 bases from J; bases unmatched to any gene: 3. The CDR3 has 15 residues. Germline V gives CDR1 MNHEY, CDR2 SVGAGI. In nucleotides, the CDR3 is TGTGCCAGCAGTTTGGACAGGGGGAACAATCAGCCCCAGCATTTT. Residues: CASSLDRGNNQPQHF.

V is TRBV6-1 and J is TRBJ1-2; D is unresolved. Trimming removed 5 bases at V and 2 bases at J, with 3 bases between. The CDR3 loop spans 11 amino acids. Germline CDR1 is MNHNS and CDR2 is SASEGT. CDR3 nucleotide sequence: TGTGCCAGCAGTACAAACTATGGCTACACCTTC. Translated, it gives CASSTNYGYTF.

The chain has TRBV9 and TRBJ1-5, with 7 bases identical to TRBD1. The trim removed 3 bases at V and 4 bases at J, leaving 4 bases unmatched. The CDR3 sequence is 14 residues long. In germline, CDR1 is SGDLS, CDR2 YYNGEE. This chain's CDR3 is CASSGGTVNQPQHF. The DNA for the CDR3 is TGTGCCAGCAGCGGTGGGACAGTAAATCAGCCCCAGCATTTT. Full variable domain (missing parts from reference TRBV9 and TRBJ1-5): DSGVTQTPKHLITATGQRVTLRCSPRSGDLSVYWYQQSLDQGLQFLIQYYNGEERAKGNILERFSAQQFPDLHSELNLSSLELGDSALYFCASSGGTVNQPQHFGDGTRLSIL.

This chain connects TRBV15 to TRBJ1-5; possible D gene TRBD1, 5 bases. CDR3 size: 16 residues. Per the germline V gene, CDR1 is LNHNV and CDR2 is YYDKDF (reference sequence). V was shortened by 2 bases and J by 0 bases, with 11 bases between the two germline ends. In DNA, the CDR3 is TGTGCCACCAGCAGATCCAGGGCCGATAGCAATCAGCCCCAGCATTTT. Amino acids: CATSRSRADSNQPQHF.

This rearrangement joins TRBV2 to TRBJ2-7, with 8 bases aligning to TRBD2. V lost 5 bases and J lost 3; bases outside the gene matches: 3. This CDR3 region has 13 residues. Germline-derived CDR1 and CDR2 are SNHLY and FYNNEI. The CDR3 bases are TGTGCCAGCAGTCCCGGGACTAGCTACGAGCAGTACTTC. Translated, it gives CASSPGTSYEQYF.

The chain links TRBV27 to TRBJ2-3; possibly TRBD1 for D (6 bases). The V end lost 2 bases, the J end lost 0 bases, and 9 bases lay between the germline ends. The CDR3 loop spans 15 amino acids. Germline V gene lookup returns CDR1 MNHEY and CDR2 SMNVEV (reference sequence). In DNA, the CDR3 is TGTGCCAGCAGTTTAAGGACAGCTAGCACAGATACGCAGTATTTT. This encodes CASSLRTASTDTQYF.

V is TRBV5-1 and J is TRBJ2-7; 13 bases align to TRBD2. Germline V gene data show CDR1 as SGHRS and CDR2 as YFSETQ. This CDR3 is built from 16 residues. Germline trimming cut 4 bases from V and 2 bases from J; bases unmatched to any gene: 6. Here the CDR3 reads CASSTGLAGTTYEQYF. The CDR3 DNA is TGCGCCAGCAGCACGGGACTAGCGGGGACAACCTACGAGCAGTACTTC.

The V gene is TRBV5-8, the J gene TRBJ1-2; D gene ambiguous. Germline assignment: CDR1 SGHTS and CDR2 YDEGEE. CDR3 length: 13 residues. V lost 2 bases and J 1 base, leaving 6 bases between the germline ends. CDR3 protein: CASSLDFNYGYTF. CDR3 sequence (DNA): TGTGCCAGCAGCTTAGACTTTAACTATGGCTACACCTTC.

The chain combines TRBV18 with TRBJ1-5; D unresolved. The CDR3 has 14 amino acids. Per germline, CDR1 KGHSH and CDR2 LQKENI. The V end was cut by 3 bases, the J end by 0 bases, with 6 bases between. In DNA form, the CDR3 reads TGTGCCAGCTCACCGGCGGTTAGCAATCAGCCCCAGCATTTT. It yields the protein CASSPAVSNQPQHF.

The chain's CDR3 is CASSIGTGRGMNTEAFF. The CDR3 DNA reads TGTGCCAGTAGTATAGGAACCGGGAGGGGTATGAACACTGAAGCTTTCTTT. The chain employs TRBV19 and TRBJ1-1, with D possibly matching TRBD1 (5 bases). The germline gives CDR1 LNHDA, CDR2 SQIVND (reference sequence). This CDR3 spans 17 amino acids. With 1 base removed from V and 0 bases from J, the gap between germline ends came to 15 bases.

The chain uses TRBV19 and TRBJ2-7; TRBD2 is a possible D gene (5 bases). V lost 1 base to trimming and J lost 5 bases, with 12 bases between them. The CDR3 sequence is 14 residues long. Germline CDR1 is LNHDA and CDR2 is SQIVND (reference sequence). This CDR3 is CASSIVAGGNEQYF. DNA of the CDR3: TGTGCCAGTAGTATAGTTGCCGGAGGCAACGAGCAGTACTTC.

The sample holds one count of this clone. The J gene is TRBJ2-1, the V gene TRBV9, with a weak D call TRBD2 (6 bases). Trimming stripped 2 bases from V and 8 bases from J, with 11 bases between. The CDR3 consists of 13 residues. CDR1 and CDR2 from the germline V gene are SGDLS and YYNGEE. CDR3 residues: CASSVPPGDEQFF. DNA for the CDR3: TGTGCCAGCAGCGTTCCCCCGGGAGATGAGCAGTTCTTC.

This rearrangement joins TRBV29-1 to TRBJ2-1, with 13 nucleotides matching TRBD2. The CDR3 contains 19 residues. Germline V lookup: CDR1 SQVTM, CDR2 ANQGSEA. V was clipped by 4 bases and J by 9 bases; unmatched bases: 21. DNA of the CDR3: TGCAGCGTTGCCCGCTCCGGGACTAGCGGGACAGCGTTTAGACGTGAGCAGTTCTTC. Its translation is CSVARSGTSGTAFRREQFF.

The count of this clone is one. The CDR3 is CASRSQGAAHGYTF. The CDR3 DNA follows: TGTGCCAGCAGATCTCAGGGGGCCGCACATGGCTACACCTTC. The rearrangement uses TRBV28 and TRBJ1-2; 8 nucleotides agree with TRBD1. From germline, CDR1 is MDHEN and CDR2 SYDVKM. The CDR3 totals 14 residues. With V trimmed by 6 bases and J by 6 bases, 9 bases remained unmatched.

The CDR3 loop is CASSPQTSGRYEQYF. Here the CDR3 DNA reads TGTGCCAGCAGTCCGCAGACTAGCGGGAGGTACGAGCAGTACTTC. V usage is TRBV27 and J usage is TRBJ2-7; 13 positions agree with TRBD2. Germline loops: CDR1 MNHEY, CDR2 SMNVEV (reference sequence). Trimming took 5 bases from V and 4 from J; bases not matched to a gene: 5. The CDR3 totals 15 residues.

This chain joins TRBV20-1 and TRBJ2-7; 7 bases match TRBD1. CDR1 and CDR2 from the germline V gene are DFQATT and SNEGSKA (reference sequence). J gave up 11 bases and V 3 bases, and 4 bases lay outside the gene matches. The CDR3 length is 10 residues. CDR3 DNA: TGCAGTGCTAGCCGCGACAGGGAGTACTTC. It translates to CSASRDREYF.

The rearrangement links TRBV2 to TRBJ2-7, with 10 positions matching TRBD1. The germline CDR1 and CDR2 sequences are SNHLY and FYNNEI. J lost 1 base, V lost 7 bases, and 7 bases had no gene match. The CDR3 loop spans 15 amino acids. Here the CDR3 reads CASTREGQGSYEQYF. In DNA form, the CDR3 reads TGTGCCAGCACCAGAGAGGGACAGGGGTCCTACGAGCAGTACTTC.

The gene calls are TRBV12-5 and TRBJ1-1; D gene ambiguous. The CDR3 has 15 residues. The germline gives CDR1 LGHNT, CDR2 FRNRAP. The ends were cut back, 7 bases at V and 2 bases at J, with 17 bases in the middle. CDR3 coding DNA: TGTGCTAGTGCTCCTCCCGGGATCCCCAACACTGAAGCTTTCTTT. It translates to CASAPPGIPNTEAFF.

This clone turned up a few times. The chain recombines TRBV6-1 with TRBJ2-1; 9 positions agree with TRBD1. Germline assignment: CDR1 MNHNS and CDR2 SASEGT. J lost 7 bases, V lost 2 bases, and 6 bases had no gene match. CDR3 size: 15 residues. The CDR3 is CASSEPGTGRNEQFF. The CDR3 DNA is TGTGCCAGCAGTGAACCCGGGACAGGGAGAAATGAGCAGTTCTTC.

This clone showed up just once. V usage is TRBV7-9 and J usage is TRBJ2-1; 8 bases fit TRBD2. Germline values: CDR1 SEHNR, CDR2 FQNEAQ (reference sequence). V lost 5 bases and J lost 5; bases outside the gene matches: 5. The CDR3 loop spans 14 amino acids. CDR3 sequence (DNA): TGTGCCAGCAGCCGGAGCGGGGGTGACAATGAGCAGTTCTTC. Amino acids: CASSRSGGDNEQFF.

The chain combines TRBV29-1 with TRBJ2-1, with 8 bases matching TRBD1. V shed 8 bases and J 8 bases; nucleotides not matched to a gene: 8. Looked up from germline, CDR1 is SQVTM and CDR2 is ANQGSEA. CDR3 size: 12 residues. CDR3 protein: CSPIGQGYEQFF. In DNA, the CDR3 is TGCAGCCCCATAGGACAGGGTTATGAGCAGTTCTTC.

The rearrangement joins TRBV6-1 to TRBJ2-5, with TRBD1 identical over 8 bases. From germline, CDR1 is MNHNS and CDR2 SASEGT. The CDR3 totals 14 residues. V shed 6 bases and J 5 bases; nucleotides not matched to a gene: 8. As DNA, the CDR3 is TGTGCCAGCAGGATTACAGGGGGTGGGGAGACCCAGTACTTC. It encodes CASRITGGGETQYF.